The 12 T cell receptor beta chains listed next were all sequenced from one sample in a study of blood T cell repertoires in COVID-19. Using immunoSEQ multiplex PCR, the repertoire was profiled, and TCRdb retains in-frame clones only, with some absent. The sample contains under 110,000 clones, 70% to 85% of which appear only once. Material for sequencing was peripheral blood. The receptors here all came from a woman aged 55 to 70 with acute or convalescent COVID-19.

This chain connects TRBV9 to TRBJ1-3; no reliable D call. Germline CDR1 SGDLS, CDR2 YYNGEE. There are 14 residues in the CDR3. V was trimmed by 3 bases and J by 0 bases, leaving 7 bases between them. DNA of the CDR3: TGTGCCAGCAGCGCAAGAGACTCTGGAAACACCATATATTTT. It yields the protein CASSARDSGNTIYF.

V is TRBV28 and J is TRBJ2-7; TRBD2 matches 8 bases. The CDR3 is 15 amino acids. J gave up 4 bases and V 5 bases, and 10 bases lay outside the gene matches. Germline CDR1 and CDR2: MDHEN and SYDVKM. CDR3 DNA sequence: TGTGCCAGCAGTACCACTAGCGGTCCCCCTTACGAGCAGTACTTC. Its protein product is CASSTTSGPPYEQYF.

The chain joins TRBV6-5 to TRBJ2-2; 7 nucleotides agree with TRBD2. CDR3 length: 13 residues. The germline CDR1 and CDR2 sequences are MNHEY and SVGAGI. Germline trimming cut 5 bases from V and 5 bases from J; bases unmatched to any gene: 2. In DNA, the CDR3 is TGTGCCAGCAGTCGTAGCGGGACCGGGGAGCTGTTTTTT. Its protein is CASSRSGTGELFF.

The V and J genes are TRBV19 and TRBJ2-7, with 9 nucleotides matching TRBD1. Germline lookup yields CDR1 LNHDA and CDR2 SQIVND (reference sequence). The CDR3 extends over 17 amino acids. J was trimmed by 4 bases and V by 7 bases; bases with no gene match: 17. The CDR3 region has the DNA TGTGCCAGTACCCGAGGGGGACCCGGGACAGGGAGTTACGAGCAGTACTTC. Translation: CASTRGGPGTGSYEQYF.

The chain links TRBV21-1 to TRBJ1-2. TRBV21-1 is recorded as a pseudogene. The CDR3 totals 15 residues. The chain's CDR3 is CASSKGGMRYYGYTF. The CDR3 region has the DNA TGTGCCAGCAGCAAAGGCGGGATGCGGTACTATGGCTACACCTTC.

J is TRBJ1-1 and V is TRBV29-1, with 7 bases matching TRBD1. CDR1 SQVTM and CDR2 ANQGSEA come from the germline V gene. The V gene end was trimmed by 8 bases and the J gene end by 0 bases; junction bases not matched to a gene: 6. This CDR3 is built from 13 residues. This CDR3 is CSYRQGLNTEAFF. The CDR3 nucleotides read TGCAGCTACCGACAGGGATTGAACACTGAAGCTTTCTTT.

In its sample, this clone was seen a few times. The chain joins TRBV19 to TRBJ1-5; 7 bases are shared with TRBD1. The CDR3 spans 19 residues. Germline V gene data show CDR1 as LNHDA and CDR2 as SQIVND (reference sequence). The ends lost 3 bases at V and 0 bases at J; junction bases unmatched: 14. DNA of the CDR3: TGTGCCAGTAGTATGTCGGCGGGACAGACACCGATTAGCAATCAGCCCCAGCATTTT. Translation: CASSMSAGQTPISNQPQHF.

This clone was picked up a small number of times. The chain recombines TRBV4-1 with TRBJ2-2; tentatively, D is TRBD2 (6 bases). V was pared by 6 bases and J by 6 bases, with 8 bases between. Germline CDR1 is MGHRA and CDR2 is YSYEKL. The CDR3 is 12 amino acids. The CDR3 nucleotides read TGCGCCAGCAGAAGCGGGCCCGGGGAGCTGTTTTTT. It is translated as CASRSGPGELFF.

As DNA, the CDR3 is TGTGCCATCAGTGAGGGGACAGGGAGAGGCCTTCCTGAAGCTTTCTTT. Encoded protein: CAISEGTGRGLPEAFF. The V call is TRBV10-3, the J call TRBJ1-1; 9 bases align to TRBD1. The CDR3 has 16 residues. With V trimmed by 2 bases and J by 6 bases, 10 bases remained unmatched. CDR1 and CDR2 (germline): ENHRY, SYGVKD.

The table lists this clone with a count of one. This sequence joins TRBV19 and TRBJ2-1, with TRBD2 as a possible D gene (6 bases). Germline V gene sequence: CDR1 LNHDA, CDR2 SQIVND (reference sequence). Trimming took off 8 bases at V and 5 bases at J, with 13 bases between the two ends. CDR3 length equals 13 residues. Written as DNA, the CDR3 is TGTGCCAGTTCGCTAGCGAATGACAATGAGCAGTTCTTC. The encoded protein is CASSLANDNEQFF.

The CDR3 here is CSASGQRNSYEQYF. The CDR3 DNA reads TGCAGTGCTAGTGGCCAGCGGAACTCCTACGAGCAGTACTTC. V and J are TRBV20-1 and TRBJ2-7, with a possible D match to TRBD2 (5 bases). This CDR3 contains 14 residues. V was cut by 3 bases and J by 0 bases, with 12 bases left in between. Germline CDR1 is DFQATT and CDR2 is SNEGSKA (reference sequence).

This sequence joins TRBV7-2 and TRBJ2-3; D is ambiguous. Trimming took 2 bases from V and 4 from J, leaving 10 bases between them. The CDR3 has 14 amino acids. CDR1 is SGHTA and CDR2 is FQGNSA in the germline V gene. In DNA, the CDR3 is TGTGCCAGCAGCTTACTGCGCGAAGCAGATACGCAGTATTTT. Translation: CASSLLREADTQYF. Looking up the rest from reference TRBV7-2 and TRBJ2-3 gives the full variable domain: GAGVSQSPSNKVTEKGKDVELRCDPISGHTALYWYRQSLGQGLEFLIYFQGNSAPDKSGLPSDRFSAERTGGSVSTLTIQRTQQEDSAVYLCASSLLREADTQYFGPGTRLTVL.